Presented here are 12 T cell receptor beta chains from one specimen sequenced in a study of T cell changes during pregnancy in multiple sclerosis. Generated by immunoSEQ multiplex PCR, the TCRdb table keeps only in-frame clones and is missing some. The sample holds 75,000 to 95,000 clones, 80% to 90% seen once. Sequences were derived from peripheral blood, sampled in the first trimester of pregnancy. These receptors were taken from a female donor in good health, enrolled as a control in a pregnancy study.

The chain is built from TRBV6-6 and TRBJ2-5; D is undetermined. This CDR3 has 14 residues. Germline V gene sequence: CDR1 MNHNY, CDR2 SVGAGI (reference sequence). The V end was cut by 0 bases, the J end by 3 bases, with 8 bases between. CDR3 sequence reads: CASSYSTAKETQYF. The CDR3 region has the DNA TGTGCCAGCAGTTACTCTACAGCTAAAGAGACCCAGTACTTC.

The chain joins TRBV30 to TRBJ2-7, with a tentative D call TRBD2 (6 bases). V was cut by 1 base and J by 4 bases, with 11 bases left in between. This CDR3 is 13 amino acids long. The germline CDR1 and CDR2 sequences are GTSNPN and SVGIG (reference sequence). The CDR3 DNA follows: TGTGCCTGGAGTGGACTAGTTCAATACGAGCAGTACTTC. The encoded protein is CAWSGLVQYEQYF.

V and J are TRBV19 and TRBJ1-5; D not resolved. Looked up from germline, CDR1 is LNHDA and CDR2 is SQIVND (reference sequence). The CDR3 has 15 residues. Trimming shortened V by 3 bases and J by 2 bases, and 11 bases separated the two germline ends. The CDR3 spells CASSIQSTRNQPQHF. Here the CDR3 DNA reads TGTGCCAGTAGTATCCAAAGCACGCGCAATCAGCCCCAGCATTTT.

The V gene is TRBV15, the J gene TRBJ2-7; a weak D match, TRBD2 (5 bases). With 1 base removed from V and 0 bases from J, the gap between germline ends came to 10 bases. Germline CDR1 reads LNHNV; CDR2 reads YYDKDF (reference sequence). This CDR3 is 15 amino acids long. The CDR3 spells CATSRAGIDSYEQYF. The CDR3 DNA sequence: TGTGCCACCAGCAGAGCCGGGATTGACTCCTACGAGCAGTACTTC.

The chain carries TRBV11-3 and TRBJ2-1; 8 nucleotides agree with TRBD2. Per germline, CDR1 SGHNT and CDR2 YENEEA. The trim removed 4 bases at V and 5 bases at J, leaving 7 bases unmatched. This CDR3 is built from 15 residues. In nucleotides, the CDR3 is TGTGCCAGCAGCTGGGGGACTAGTTTCGACAATGAGCAGTTCTTC. Protein sequence: CASSWGTSFDNEQFF. The full variable domain, rest sourced from reference TRBV11-3 and TRBJ2-1, is EAGVVQSPRYKIIEKKQPVAFWCNPISGHNTLYWYLQNLGQGPELLIRYENEEAVDDSQLPKDRFSAERLKGVDSTLKIQPAELGDSAVYLCASSWGTSFDNEQFFGPGTRLTVL.

V is TRBV19 and J is TRBJ1-6, with D unclear. Trimming took off 3 bases at V and 8 bases at J, with 14 bases between the two ends. CDR1 and CDR2 from the germline V gene are LNHDA and SQIVND (reference sequence). The CDR3 has 15 amino acids. Here the CDR3 reads CASSIGKANYSPLHF. In DNA, the CDR3 is TGTGCCAGTAGTATCGGGAAGGCGAACTATTCACCCCTCCACTTT. Based on the CDR3 plus reference TRBV19 and TRBJ1-6, the full variable domain is DGGITQSPKYLFRKEGQNVTLSCEQNLNHDAMYWYRQDPGQGLRLIYYSQIVNDFQKGDIAEGYSVSREKKESFPLTVTSAQKNPTAFYLCASSIGKANYSPLHFGNGTRLTVT.

The V gene is TRBV6-1, the J gene TRBJ2-2; 7 positions agree with TRBD2. The CDR3 runs to 15 residues. Losses at the gene ends were 4 bases for V and 0 bases for J; bases not matched to a gene: 2. CDR1 and CDR2 (germline): MNHNS, SASEGT. CDR3 sequence (DNA): TGTGCCAGCAGTGTGGCGGGGGCGAACACCGGGGAGCTGTTTTTT. It is translated as CASSVAGANTGELFF.

The V gene is TRBV6-1, the J gene TRBJ2-7; 9 bases fit TRBD2. V lost 0 bases, J lost 0 bases, and 3 bases stayed unmatched. CDR3 length: 16 amino acids. The germline gives CDR1 MNHNS, CDR2 SASEGT. The CDR3 reads CASSEAEREDSYEQYF. The CDR3 coding sequence is TGTGCCAGCAGTGAAGCCGAGCGGGAGGACTCCTACGAGCAGTACTTC.

This clone was seen just once. V gene TRBV7-9 combines with J gene TRBJ1-2, with D possibly TRBD1 on 5 matching bases. The CDR3 extends over 11 amino acids. Trimming pared 11 bases from V and 6 bases from J, leaving 13 bases between. The V gene's germline CDR1 is SEHNR and CDR2 FQNEAQ (reference sequence). As DNA, the CDR3 is TGTGCCGCGGGGGAACACGATGGCTACACCTTC. It codes for CAAGEHDGYTF.

V and J are TRBV5-1 and TRBJ1-1; D perhaps matches TRBD1 (6 bases). The CDR3 has 16 amino acids. V gave up 0 bases and J gave up 1 base, with 13 bases separating them. Per the germline V gene, CDR1 is SGHRS and CDR2 is YFSETQ. In DNA form, the CDR3 reads TGCGCCAGCAGCTTGGCGGGCTCAGGGGCGAACACTGAAGCTTTCTTT. It yields the protein CASSLAGSGANTEAFF.

The rearrangement uses TRBV2 and TRBJ2-2, with a tentative D call TRBD2 (6 bases). With 6 bases removed from V and 4 bases from J, the gap between germline ends came to 15 bases. This CDR3 is 15 amino acids long. CDR1 and CDR2 (germline): SNHLY, FYNNEI. DNA of the CDR3: TGTGCCAGCAGATTAATAGCGGTTGGCACCGGGGAGCTGTTTTTT. Protein: CASRLIAVGTGELFF.

The CDR3 DNA reads TGTGCCAGCAGCTTAGGACAGGGGGCTAACTATGGCTACACCTTC. It codes for CASSLGQGANYGYTF. The rearrangement uses TRBV7-9 and TRBJ1-2; the match to TRBD1 covers 9 bases. Germline CDR1 is SEHNR and CDR2 is FQNEAQ (reference sequence). Trimming at V came to 1 base and at J to 0 bases, leaving 0 bases not matched to a gene. The CDR3 consists of 15 residues.